This T cell receptor beta chain is from a study of PD-1 and CTLA-4 blockade in melanoma. The length of the CDR3 is 16 residues. The ends were cut back, 8 bases at V and 4 bases at J, with 23 bases in the middle. In germline, CDR1 is LNHDA, CDR2 SQIVND (reference sequence). The method was immunoSEQ multiplex PCR; TCRdb's version includes in-frame clones alone and lacks a portion of them. The sample holds roughly 11,000 clones, roughly four fifths seen once. This clone turned up a few times. The specimen comprised CD8+ T cells from peripheral blood, sampled from a patient given anti-PD-1 treatment. The source is a human donor with melanoma. This sequence joins TRBV19 and TRBJ1-2; a possible D gene is TRBD1 (5 bases). DNA for the CDR3: TGTGCCAGTTCGCGGCCGGGGCAGCTCCTTCTCTATGGCTACACCTTC. This translates into CASSRPGQLLLYGYTF.